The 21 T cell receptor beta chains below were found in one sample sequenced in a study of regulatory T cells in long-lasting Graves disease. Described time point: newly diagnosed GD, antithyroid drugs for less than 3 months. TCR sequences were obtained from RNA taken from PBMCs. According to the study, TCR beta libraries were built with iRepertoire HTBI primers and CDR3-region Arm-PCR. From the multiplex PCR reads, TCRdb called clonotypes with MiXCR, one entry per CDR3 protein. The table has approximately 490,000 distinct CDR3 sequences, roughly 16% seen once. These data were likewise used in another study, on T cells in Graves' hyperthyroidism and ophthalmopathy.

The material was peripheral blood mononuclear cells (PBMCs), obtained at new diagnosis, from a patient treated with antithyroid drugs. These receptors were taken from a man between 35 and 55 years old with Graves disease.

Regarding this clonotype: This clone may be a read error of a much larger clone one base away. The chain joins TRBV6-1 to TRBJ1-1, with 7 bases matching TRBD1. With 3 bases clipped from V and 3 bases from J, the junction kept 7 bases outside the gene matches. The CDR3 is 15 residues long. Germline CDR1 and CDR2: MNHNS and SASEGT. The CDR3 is CASSEMEGAHTEAFF. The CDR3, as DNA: TGTGCCAGCAGTGAGATGGAGGGGGCGCACACTGAAGCTTTCTTT.

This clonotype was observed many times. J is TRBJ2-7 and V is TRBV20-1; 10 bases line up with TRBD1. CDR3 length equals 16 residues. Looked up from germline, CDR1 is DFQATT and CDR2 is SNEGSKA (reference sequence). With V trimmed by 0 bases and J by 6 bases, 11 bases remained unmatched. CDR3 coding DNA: TGCAGTGCTAGAGATCAACGGGACAGGGGTCTTCGCGAGCAGTACTTC. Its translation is CSARDQRDRGLREQYF.

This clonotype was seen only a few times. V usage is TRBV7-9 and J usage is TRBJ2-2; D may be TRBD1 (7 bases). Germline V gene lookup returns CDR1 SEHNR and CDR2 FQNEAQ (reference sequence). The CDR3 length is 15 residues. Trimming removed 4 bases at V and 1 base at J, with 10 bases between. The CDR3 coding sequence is TGTGCCAGCAGCTCGCAGGGGGGGAACACCGGGGAGCTGTTTTTT. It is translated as CASSSQGGNTGELFF.

The CDR3 DNA sequence: TGTGCCAGTTCGGGACAGCTCTACAATGAGCAGTTCTTC. This encodes CASSGQLYNEQFF. The gene calls are TRBV28 and TRBJ2-1; 7 bases align to TRBD1. The ends lost 9 bases at V and 3 bases at J; junction bases unmatched: 5. The CDR3 contains 13 residues. Germline V gives CDR1 MDHEN, CDR2 SYDVKM.

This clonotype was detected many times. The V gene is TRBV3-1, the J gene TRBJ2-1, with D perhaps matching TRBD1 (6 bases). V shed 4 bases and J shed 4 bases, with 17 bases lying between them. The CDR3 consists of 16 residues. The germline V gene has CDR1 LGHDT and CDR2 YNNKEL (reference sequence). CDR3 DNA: TGTGCCAGCAGCCCCCGGGTCCTTCAGGGGTACAATGAGCAGTTCTTC. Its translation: CASSPRVLQGYNEQFF.

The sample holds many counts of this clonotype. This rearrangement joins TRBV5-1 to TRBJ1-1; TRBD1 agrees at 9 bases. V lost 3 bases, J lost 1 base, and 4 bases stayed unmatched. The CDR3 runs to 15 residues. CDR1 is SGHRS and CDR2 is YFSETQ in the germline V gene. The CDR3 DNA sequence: TGCGCCAGCAGCTCCGGACAGGGGAAGAACACTGAAGCTTTCTTT. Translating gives CASSSGQGKNTEAFF.

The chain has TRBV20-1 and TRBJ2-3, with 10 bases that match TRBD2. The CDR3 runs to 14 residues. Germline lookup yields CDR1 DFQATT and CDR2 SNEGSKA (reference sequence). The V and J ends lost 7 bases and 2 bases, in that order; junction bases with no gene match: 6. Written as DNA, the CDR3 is TGCAGTGTCCTCCTAGCGGGAGACACAGATACGCAGTATTTT. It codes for CSVLLAGDTDTQYF.

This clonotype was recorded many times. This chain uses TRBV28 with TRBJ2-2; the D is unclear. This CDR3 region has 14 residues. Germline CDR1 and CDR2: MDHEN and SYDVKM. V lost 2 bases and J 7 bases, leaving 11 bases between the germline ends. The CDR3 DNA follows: TGTGCCAGCAGTTTACCACTGAATATCGGGGAGCTGTTTTTT. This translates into CASSLPLNIGELFF.

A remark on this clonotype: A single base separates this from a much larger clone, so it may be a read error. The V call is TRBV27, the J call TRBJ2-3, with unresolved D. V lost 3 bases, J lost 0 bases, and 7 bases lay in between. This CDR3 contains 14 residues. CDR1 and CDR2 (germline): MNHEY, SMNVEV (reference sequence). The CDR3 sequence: CASSFPTSTDTQYF. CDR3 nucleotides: TGTGCCAGCAGTTTCCCTACTAGCACAGATACGCAGTATTTT.

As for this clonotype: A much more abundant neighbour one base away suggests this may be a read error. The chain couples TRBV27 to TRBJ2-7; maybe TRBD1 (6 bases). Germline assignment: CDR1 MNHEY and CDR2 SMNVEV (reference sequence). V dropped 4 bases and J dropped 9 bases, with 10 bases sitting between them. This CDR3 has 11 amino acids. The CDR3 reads CASSYRVGQYF. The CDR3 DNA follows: TGTGCCAGCAGTTACAGGGTCGGGCAGTACTTC.

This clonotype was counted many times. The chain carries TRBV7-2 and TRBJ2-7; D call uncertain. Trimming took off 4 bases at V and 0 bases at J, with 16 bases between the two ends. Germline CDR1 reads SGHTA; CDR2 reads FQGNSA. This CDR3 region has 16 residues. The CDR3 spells CASSSLASPSSYEQYF. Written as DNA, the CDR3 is TGTGCCAGCAGCTCCCTCGCGAGTCCCAGCTCCTACGAGCAGTACTTC.

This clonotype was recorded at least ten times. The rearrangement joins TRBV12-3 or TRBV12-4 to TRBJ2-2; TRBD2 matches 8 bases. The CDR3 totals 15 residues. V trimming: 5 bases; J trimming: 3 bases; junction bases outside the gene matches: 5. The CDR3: CASSPRGGYTGELFF. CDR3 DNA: TGTGCCAGCAGTCCCCGCGGGGGGTACACCGGGGAGCTGTTTTTT.

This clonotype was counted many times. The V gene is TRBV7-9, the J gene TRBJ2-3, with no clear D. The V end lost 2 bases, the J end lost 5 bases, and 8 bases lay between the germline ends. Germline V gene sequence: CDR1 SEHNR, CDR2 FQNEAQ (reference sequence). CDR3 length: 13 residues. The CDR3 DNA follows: TGTGCCAGCAGCTTACAGGAAGGAGATACGCAGTATTTT. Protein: CASSLQEGDTQYF.

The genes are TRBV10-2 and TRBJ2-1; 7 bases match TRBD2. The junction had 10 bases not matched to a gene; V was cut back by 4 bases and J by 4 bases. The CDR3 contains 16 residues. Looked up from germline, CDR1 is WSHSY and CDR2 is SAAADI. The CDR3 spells CASSGGIAGPYNEQFF. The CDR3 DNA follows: TGCGCCAGCAGTGGTGGGATAGCGGGCCCATACAATGAGCAGTTCTTC.

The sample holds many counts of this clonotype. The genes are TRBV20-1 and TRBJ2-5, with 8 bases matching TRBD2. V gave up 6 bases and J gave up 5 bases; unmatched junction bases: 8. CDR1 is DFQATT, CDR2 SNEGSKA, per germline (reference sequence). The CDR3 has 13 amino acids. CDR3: CSATGLAGETQYF. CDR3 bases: TGCAGTGCAACCGGACTAGCCGGCGAGACCCAGTACTTC.

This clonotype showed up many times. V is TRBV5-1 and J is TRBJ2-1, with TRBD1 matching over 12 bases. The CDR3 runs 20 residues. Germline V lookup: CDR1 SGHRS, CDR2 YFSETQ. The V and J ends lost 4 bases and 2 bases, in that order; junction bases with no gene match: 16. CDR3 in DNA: TGCGCCAGCAGCCGTCCCCTGGGGACAGGGGGCATGGGGACCTACAATGAGCAGTTCTTC. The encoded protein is CASSRPLGTGGMGTYNEQFF.

This CDR3 is CASSPPEVNYGYTF. The CDR3 DNA follows: TGTGCCAGCTCACCCCCTGAGGTCAACTATGGCTACACCTTC. The V gene is TRBV18, the J gene TRBJ1-2; D call uncertain. This CDR3 region has 14 residues. The V gene's germline CDR1 is KGHSH and CDR2 LQKENI. The V gene lost 3 bases and the J gene lost 2 bases, with 10 bases spanning the gap.

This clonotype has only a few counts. In DNA, the CDR3 is TGTGCCAGCAGCTTAAGCGGGAGACTTATGAGGGTCGATGAGCAGTTCTTC. It translates to CASSLSGRLMRVDEQFF. This chain joins TRBV11-2 and TRBJ2-1, with 8 bases identical to TRBD2. The CDR3 contains 17 residues. Trimming removed 2 bases from V and 8 bases from J; junction bases left unmatched: 14. Germline V gene sequence: CDR1 SGHAT, CDR2 FQNNGV.

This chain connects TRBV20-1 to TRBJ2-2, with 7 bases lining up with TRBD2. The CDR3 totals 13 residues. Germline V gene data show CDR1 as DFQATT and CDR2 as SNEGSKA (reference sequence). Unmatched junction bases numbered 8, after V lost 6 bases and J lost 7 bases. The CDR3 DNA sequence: TGCAGTGCCGGGAGGCTAGCGGACGGGGAGCTGTTTTTT. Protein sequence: CSAGRLADGELFF.

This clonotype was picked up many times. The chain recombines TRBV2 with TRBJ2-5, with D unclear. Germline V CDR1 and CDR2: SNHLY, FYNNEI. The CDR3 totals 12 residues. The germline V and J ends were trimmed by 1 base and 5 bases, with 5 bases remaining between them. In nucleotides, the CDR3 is TGTGCCAGCAGTGAAGGGTGGGAGACCCAGTACTTC. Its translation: CASSEGWETQYF.

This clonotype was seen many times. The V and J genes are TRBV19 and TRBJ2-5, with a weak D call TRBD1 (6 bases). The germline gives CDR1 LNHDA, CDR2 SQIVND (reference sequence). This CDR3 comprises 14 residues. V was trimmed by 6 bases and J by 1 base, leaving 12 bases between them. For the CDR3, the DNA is TGTGCCAGTAGGGGAGACAGGTCCCAAGAGACCCAGTACTTC. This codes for CASRGDRSQETQYF.